This TCR beta chain comes out of a study of vaccination effects on CD4 cells after COVID-19. Subsequent to a culture period of 10 to 11 days, CD4+ T cells were isolated. In germline, CDR1 is MGHRA, CDR2 YSYEKL. The CDR3 is 19 residues long. V was pared by 1 base and J by 0 bases, with 11 bases of the junction left unmatched. The protocol was immunoSEQ multiplex PCR, while the TCRdb copy is restricted to in-frame clones and leaves out a portion. The table lists under 50,000 clones, approximately 74% of them singletons, with roughly 7.8% in the top ten. Notes on this clone: Its antigen is unknown.

The source was CD4+ T cells from PBMCs cultured without peptide, collected before COVID-19 vaccination. The chain is built from TRBV4-1 and TRBJ2-7, with 11 bases aligning to TRBD2. The receptor's source is a human donor who had a prior SARS-CoV-2 infection. CDR3 nucleotides: TGCGCCAGCAGCCAAGTGTCTGCTAGCGGGGGGCCGAGCTCCTACGAGCAGTACTTC. Translating gives CASSQVSASGGPSSYEQYF.